This record concerns one T cell receptor beta chain sequence. A read error may produce the germline difference seen at one junction end. As originally analysed: Estimates of nucleated cell counts were drawn from the amplification of reference gene primers. The assay was immunoSEQ multiplex PCR, and TCRdb's table has in-frame clones only and misses some. V and J calls and clone size follow that table, whereas D and trimming were derived from the DNA. The top ten hold approximately 0.8% of the sample, which has a few hundred thousand clones, roughly 86% seen once. This specimen comes from a study of blood T cell repertoires in COVID-19. Across the study: Samples came from the United States, Italy and Spain, spanning acute and convalescent COVID-19.

The CDR3 is 14 amino acids. The origin of this receptor is a woman under 40 with acute or convalescent COVID-19. Sequencing was performed on peripheral blood. The chain couples TRBV5-3 to TRBJ1-2; D is undetermined. TRBV5-3 is known as an ORF, though its function is uncertain. The CDR3 region has the DNA TGTGCCAGAACCTTGGAGCGGACGGACTATGGCTACACCTTC. As protein: CARTLERTDYGYTF.